Listed below are T cell receptor beta chains from one sample, sequenced in a study of T cell responses to AZD1222 COVID-19 vaccine. Profiling relied on immunoSEQ multiplex PCR, and the TCRdb table lists in-frame clones only, not all of them. The data contain roughly 80,000 clones, more than 85% of them singletons. The input for sequencing was peripheral blood, taken 28 days after the second AZD1222 dose. The receptors come from an adult who received the AZD1222 COVID-19 vaccine. Both conserved end residues are part of each CDR3.

v_gene	j_gene	CDR3aa
TRBV28	TRBJ2-2	CASSAAGTGLRWAGELFF
TRBV25-1	TRBJ2-3	CASSESRVITDTQYF
TRBV9	TRBJ2-2	CASSVEGEANTGELFF
TRBV3-1/TRBV3-2	TRBJ2-4	CASSLNGGAAKNIQYF
TRBV7-2	TRBJ2-7	CASSLEGAGAGEQYF
TRBV4-3	TRBJ2-7	CASSDLTRPYEQYF
TRBV5-1	TRBJ1-2	CASSKTYRGSGGYTF
TRBV28	TRBJ2-1	CASSFSANEQFF
TRBV19	TRBJ1-5	CASTKQGEGNQPQHF
TRBV30	TRBJ1-4	CAWGDTNEKLFF
TRBV28	TRBJ1-5	CASSLAGRQPQHF
TRBV15	TRBJ2-3	CATSITGTGLTDTQYF
TRBV18	TRBJ1-5	CASSLETGSDQPQHF
TRBV28	TRBJ2-2	CASSFRVPGELFF
TRBV6-1	TRBJ2-7	CASSETGGRQYF
TRBV30	TRBJ2-2	CASSGGPGELFF
TRBV3-1/TRBV3-2	TRBJ2-1	CASSQGRSSYNEQFF
TRBV5-1	TRBJ2-7	CASRSDFGSYEQYF
TRBV28	TRBJ2-5	CASSIAGVRETQYF
TRBV7-2	TRBJ1-5	CASSLEAHRGSQPQHF
TRBV5-4	TRBJ2-1	CASRQDSYNEQFF
TRBV7-9	TRBJ2-7	CASSSPVTRYEQYF
TRBV27	TRBJ2-2	CASSFKAIGELFF
TRBV5-4	TRBJ1-2	CASSIQQGSYGYTF
TRBV2	TRBJ2-7	CASSGGPGLPYEQYF
TRBV9	TRBJ2-6	CASSEPGQGAPGANVLTF
TRBV5-4	TRBJ2-5	CASAQGAQETQYF
TRBV4-2	TRBJ2-2	CASSPRPGKNTGELFF
TRBV5-1	TRBJ2-1	CASSQLSSYNEQFF
TRBV29-1	TRBJ2-1	CSVEVAGLYNEQFF
TRBV5-5	TRBJ1-5	CASSLGRTGSQPQHF
TRBV4-3	TRBJ1-2	CASSQDEGEYGYTF
TRBV3-1/TRBV3-2	TRBJ1-1	CASSGYGARNTEAFF
TRBV28	TRBJ1-5	CASTGNGDRVRQPQHF
TRBV6-5	TRBJ2-6	CASSPEGQGANVLTF
TRBV20-1	TRBJ2-1	CSARRDEQFF
TRBV11-2	TRBJ2-4	CASSAPDRLAKNIQYF
TRBV28	TRBJ1-1	CASSLWAPNTEAFF
TRBV7-8	TRBJ2-2	CASSLGTFPDTGELFF
TRBV6-6	TRBJ1-2	CASSYDQGGYTF
TRBV6-5	TRBJ1-2	CASSSDGNYGYTF
TRBV6-2/TRBV6-3	TRBJ1-3	CASSPGGQTGNTIYF
TRBV28	TRBJ2-2	CASRQGISGELFF
TRBV9	TRBJ2-2	CASSVGNTGELFF
TRBV5-4	TRBJ1-2	CASSSGQGGLSYTF
TRBV3-1/TRBV3-2	TRBJ1-6	CASQTVGAGNSPLHF
TRBV29-1	TRBJ2-2	CSVRGLAGVPGELFF
TRBV12-3/TRBV12-4	TRBJ2-7	CASGGRPLVEQYF
TRBV5-5	TRBJ2-3	CASSLSLAGAADTQYF
TRBV28	TRBJ2-3	CASSSPGTGFTDTQYF
TRBV6-5	TRBJ2-3	CASSPWTSGREAQYF
TRBV7-8	TRBJ1-1	CASSSPGPGSNTEAFF
TRBV6-4	TRBJ1-5	CASSLGSNQPQHF